A single T cell receptor (beta chain) is shown here with its context. These data belong to a study of shared T cell receptors in the human thymus. TCRdb's table, derived via immunoSEQ multiplex PCR, lists solely in-frame clones and lacks some. The table lists about 660,000 clones, 70% to 90% of them singletons. This CDR3 region has 17 residues. Germline assignment: CDR1 MGHRA and CDR2 YSYEKL. V lost 4 bases to trimming and J lost 4 bases, with 17 bases between them. This sample also appeared in a second study, on human thymus T cells.

This receptor was taken from a boy under two years old with a congenital heart defect. The chain links TRBV4-1 to TRBJ2-6, with D possibly TRBD1 on 7 matching bases. Sequenced: thymocytes. The CDR3 DNA reads as TGCGCCAGCAGCCCGCGGGACAGCCTAAGAGGGGCCAACGTCCTGACTTTC. Encoded protein: CASSPRDSLRGANVLTF.